The 14 T cell receptor beta chains below were found in one sample sequenced in a study of blood T cell repertoires in COVID-19. The protocol was immunoSEQ multiplex PCR, while the TCRdb copy is restricted to in-frame clones and leaves out a portion. Of about 300,000 clones detected, approximately 89% appear once; the ten largest clones hold 1.5% to 2%. The sequenced material came from peripheral blood. These receptors all stem from a young woman with COVID-19, enrolled during active disease.

The V gene is TRBV9, the J gene TRBJ1-5; unclear D gene. The ends were cut back, 0 bases at V and 5 bases at J, with 6 bases in the middle. Per germline, CDR1 SGDLS and CDR2 YYNGEE. CDR3 length: 13 residues. The CDR3 coding sequence is TGTGCCAGCAGCGTAGCCGGGGATCAGCCCCAGCATTTT. As protein: CASSVAGDQPQHF.

The rearrangement links TRBV7-9 to TRBJ1-1; TRBD1 agrees at 7 bases. Per germline, CDR1 SEHNR and CDR2 FQNEAQ (reference sequence). This CDR3 region has 15 residues. Unmatched junction bases numbered 8, after V lost 3 bases and J lost 4 bases. The chain's CDR3 is CASSFFGRGSTEAFF. DNA of the CDR3: TGTGCCAGCAGCTTCTTCGGCAGGGGGAGCACTGAAGCTTTCTTT. Combining the CDR3 with reference TRBV7-9 and TRBJ1-1 gives the whole variable domain DTGVSQNPRHKITKRGQNVTFRCDPISEHNRLYWYRQTLGQGPEFLTYFQNEAQLEKSRLLSDRFSAERPKGSFSTLEIQRTEQGDSAMYLCASSFFGRGSTEAFFGQGTRLTVV.

This chain links TRBV19 with TRBJ2-6; 9 bases are a match to TRBD1. Per germline, CDR1 LNHDA and CDR2 SQIVND (reference sequence). J gave up 1 base and V 2 bases, and 6 bases lay outside the gene matches. This CDR3 is built from 18 residues. DNA for the CDR3: TGTGCCAGTAGTATACCGGGACAGGGTGTATCTGGGGCCAACGTCCTGACTTTC. It specifies CASSIPGQGVSGANVLTF.

The chain recombines TRBV11-3 with TRBJ1-6; TRBD1 matches 9 bases. V shed 4 bases, J shed 9 bases, and the junction held 4 bases outside the gene matches. The CDR3 loop spans 14 amino acids. CDR1 and CDR2 (germline): SGHNT, YENEEA. CDR3 region: CASSSGQGPSPLHF. In DNA form, the CDR3 reads TGTGCCAGCAGCTCGGGACAGGGTCCTTCACCCCTCCACTTT. Drawing the rest from reference TRBV11-3 and TRBJ1-6, the complete variable domain is EAGVVQSPRYKIIEKKQPVAFWCNPISGHNTLYWYLQNLGQGPELLIRYENEEAVDDSQLPKDRFSAERLKGVDSTLKIQPAELGDSAVYLCASSSGQGPSPLHFGNGTRLTVT.

This rearrangement joins TRBV7-2 to TRBJ1-1; TRBD1 agrees at 8 bases. CDR3 length: 14 amino acids. V trimming: 3 bases; J trimming: 3 bases; junction bases outside the gene matches: 3. Germline CDR1 is SGHTA and CDR2 is FQGNSA. The CDR3 protein is CASSFDRGDTEAFF. CDR3 nucleotide sequence: TGTGCCAGCAGCTTCGACAGGGGCGACACTGAAGCTTTCTTT.

This chain uses TRBV5-6 with TRBJ1-3; D not certain. V lost 1 base and J 0 bases, leaving 8 bases between the germline ends. CDR1 SGHDT and CDR2 YYEEEE come from the germline V gene. The CDR3 runs to 15 residues. CDR3 coding DNA: TGTGCCAGCAGCTTGATTTACAGCTCTGGAAACACCATATATTTT. It is translated as CASSLIYSSGNTIYF.

The chain recombines TRBV19 with TRBJ1-2; 8 bases match TRBD1. CDR1 is LNHDA, CDR2 SQIVND, per germline (reference sequence). The CDR3 has 15 amino acids. The ends lost 3 bases at V and 4 bases at J; junction bases unmatched: 7. The CDR3 region is CASSIGTGASYGYTF. The CDR3 DNA is TGTGCCAGTAGTATCGGGACAGGAGCGTCCTATGGCTACACCTTC.

This chain links TRBV13 with TRBJ1-1; no reliable D call. CDR1 is PRHDT, CDR2 FYEKMQ, per germline (reference sequence). The CDR3 length is 13 residues. Trimming stripped 5 bases from V and 7 bases from J, with 14 bases between. CDR3 nucleotides: TGTGCCAGCAGCCCAGTCGGGGTCCGTGAAGCTTTCTTT. It encodes CASSPVGVREAFF.

V gene TRBV25-1 combines with J gene TRBJ1-1; D gene unclear. V was clipped by 6 bases and J by 4 bases, with 12 bases between them. The length of the CDR3 is 13 residues. Germline CDR1 and CDR2: MGHDK and SYGVNS. The CDR3 loop reads CASSLWAGTEAFF. Written as DNA, the CDR3 is TGTGCCAGCAGCTTGTGGGCAGGCACTGAAGCTTTCTTT.

The CDR3 protein is CASSQDLWENYGYTF. CDR3 in DNA: TGCGCCAGCAGCCAAGATCTGTGGGAGAACTATGGCTACACCTTC. The chain recombines TRBV4-1 with TRBJ1-2; D is unresolved. From germline, CDR1 is MGHRA and CDR2 YSYEKL. The V end lost 0 bases, the J end lost 2 bases, and 10 bases lay between the germline ends. There are 15 residues in the CDR3.

The V and J genes are TRBV23-1 and TRBJ2-5; the D gene is possibly TRBD1 (6 bases). TRBV23-1 is reported as an ORF; its role is uncertain. V was cut by 0 bases and J by 3 bases, with 14 bases left in between. The CDR3 totals 16 residues. The CDR3 DNA sequence: TGCGCCAGCAGTCAATCGAGGGGGAAGGGGGAAGAGACCCAGTACTTC. Amino acid sequence: CASSQSRGKGEETQYF.

V usage is TRBV19 and J usage is TRBJ1-6, with D unclear. V was clipped by 5 bases and J by 5 bases, with 10 bases between them. From germline, CDR1 is LNHDA and CDR2 SQIVND (reference sequence). This CDR3 region has 14 residues. Here the CDR3 reads CASSWSPDNSPLHF. DNA of the CDR3: TGTGCCAGTAGTTGGTCGCCAGATAATTCACCCCTCCACTTT.

This clone was observed a single time. The chain carries TRBV6-2 or TRBV6-3 and TRBJ2-7; 7 bases match TRBD1. The length of the CDR3 is 19 residues. Germline V gene sequence: CDR1 MNHEY, CDR2 SVGEGT. V shed 0 bases and J 0 bases; nucleotides not matched to a gene: 14. The chain's CDR3 is CASSYSTRTGTANSYEQYF. The CDR3 nucleotides read TGTGCCAGCAGTTACTCGACCCGCACCGGGACAGCCAACTCCTACGAGCAGTACTTC.

The V and J genes are TRBV25-1 and TRBJ2-5; possible D gene TRBD1, 6 bases. Per germline, CDR1 MGHDK and CDR2 SYGVNS. Trimming removed 7 bases from V and 2 bases from J, with 17 bases in between. The CDR3 spans 15 residues. The CDR3 is CASTSGAGNQETQYF. The DNA for the CDR3 is TGTGCCAGCACCTCAGGGGCCGGTAATCAAGAGACCCAGTACTTC.